These T cell receptor beta chains were read from a single sample in a study of blood T cell repertoires in COVID-19. TCRdb's table, derived via immunoSEQ multiplex PCR, lists solely in-frame clones and lacks some. The sample gives some 350,000 clones, around nine tenths of which show up once; 3% to 4% is in the top ten. The sequenced material came from peripheral blood. These receptors all stem from a woman aged 18 to 35 who had recovered from COVID-19. CDR3s include the opening cysteine and the closing phenylalanine or tryptophan. A D gene is named only where the DNA matches it firmly. Some rows have no size entry. The others give once, few or many, or a class for an expanded clone.

DNA	CDR3	J	V	size	D
TGTGCCAGCAGCTCCCCGGGACTAGCTGGTCCAGATACGCAGTATTTT	CASSSPGLAGPDTQYF	TRBJ2-3	TRBV7-2	once	TRBD2
TGTGCTAGTGGTTTGGCGACGGTCCGAACTAGCGGAGGAGAGACCCAGTACTTC	CASGLATVRTSGGETQYF	TRBJ2-5	TRBV12-5	.	TRBD2
TGTGCCAGCAGCCCTCACCTTAGCGGGAGAGGGGATGAGCAGTTCTTC	CASSPHLSGRGDEQFF	TRBJ2-1	TRBV3-1/TRBV3-2	.	TRBD2
TGTGCTAGTGGTTTCACAACCGCCACCGGGGAGCTGTTTTTT	CASGFTTATGELFF	TRBJ2-2	TRBV12-5	.	.
TGCGCCAGCAGCCAGACAGGGTTGGGCTACACCTTC	CASSQTGLGYTF	TRBJ1-2	TRBV4-3	.	TRBD1
TGTGCCACCAGTGGCGACGGAGGGACTGAAGCTTTCTTT	CATSGDGGTEAFF	TRBJ1-1	TRBV24-1	few	.
TGTGCCAGCAGTTACTTCCGGGACAGGGGGCGGTTCGGCAATCAGCCCCAGCATTTT	CASSYFRDRGRFGNQPQHF	TRBJ1-5	TRBV6-2/TRBV6-3	once	TRBD1
TGTGCCTGGAGTGAGGCGGGCACCGGGGAGCTGTTTTTT	CAWSEAGTGELFF	TRBJ2-2	TRBV30	.	.
TGTGCCATGGGCGCAGGGGGAGGTCGTAACTATGGCTACACCTTC	CAMGAGGGRNYGYTF	TRBJ1-2	TRBV10-3	.	TRBD1
TGTGCCAGCACCCCCGGGGGGGGGATCTACTATGGCTACACCTTC	CASTPGGGIYYGYTF	TRBJ1-2	TRBV6-2/TRBV6-3	.	.
TGTGCCAGCAGCCAAGTTATAGTTAGTGATAGCGGGAGGGCCCCAGCAGAGACCCAGTACTTC	CASSQVIVSDSGRAPAETQYF	TRBJ2-5	TRBV3-1/TRBV3-2	.	TRBD2
TGTGCCAGCAGCCGAACAGGGATAGAGACCCAGTACTTC	CASSRTGIETQYF	TRBJ2-5	TRBV7-2	.	.
TGTGCCATCAGCCTAGCGGGAGCAAACAATGAGCAGTTCTTC	CAISLAGANNEQFF	TRBJ2-1	TRBV10-3	.	TRBD2
TGTGCCAGTAGTTGGACAGGGGCGGCGGCTAATGAAAAACTGTTTTTT	CASSWTGAAANEKLFF	TRBJ1-4	TRBV19	.	TRBD1
TGTGCCAGCAGCGCCCGGTCCAGGGGGCGTGTAGAAGAGACCCAGTACTTC	CASSARSRGRVEETQYF	TRBJ2-5	TRBV11-3	.	TRBD1
TGCAGTGCAACCTACGCGGCTGTAGCTTTCTTT	CSATYAAVAFF	TRBJ1-1	TRBV20-1	.	.
TGTGCCGTCAAACTTCTACAGGCGAACACTGAAGCTTTCTTT	CAVKLLQANTEAFF	TRBJ1-1	TRBV11-2	.	.
TGCGCCAGCAGCAGAGCTCCAGGGGTAGGAGAGGAGACCCAGTACTTC	CASSRAPGVGEETQYF	TRBJ2-5	TRBV5-1	.	.
TGTGCCAGCAGACCTCCCTGGGGGGGGTCTGGAAACACCATATATTTT	CASRPPWGGSGNTIYF	TRBJ1-3	TRBV27	.	.
TGTGCCAGCCGTAGCGGGGGAAGCTCCTACAATGAGCAGTTCTTC	CASRSGGSSYNEQFF	TRBJ2-1	TRBV7-8	.	TRBD2
TGTGCCAGCAGAGACAGGGGATACAATGAGCAGTTCTTC	CASRDRGYNEQFF	TRBJ2-1	TRBV2	.	TRBD1
TGTGCCACCAGTGATTGGGGACTAGCGGGCACAGATACGCAGTATTTT	CATSDWGLAGTDTQYF	TRBJ2-3	TRBV24-1	.	TRBD2
TGTGCCAGCAGCTTAGGTGCAGGCTACCACTATGGCTACACCTTC	CASSLGAGYHYGYTF	TRBJ1-2	TRBV13	.	.
TGTGCCAGCAGCTATTGGGGGCCCGGGGAGCTGTTTTTT	CASSYWGPGELFF	TRBJ2-2	TRBV5-6	once	.
TGTGCCAGCAGCTCTCAAGCTAGCACAGATACGCAGTATTTT	CASSSQASTDTQYF	TRBJ2-3	TRBV7-2	.	.
TGCGCCAGCAGCCAAGCGGTAGGATCAGGCCTATACAATGAGCAGTTCTTC	CASSQAVGSGLYNEQFF	TRBJ2-1	TRBV4-3	.	.
TGCGCCAGCAGCCCCTACAGGGGAACTCCTGGGGCCAACGTCCTGACTTTC	CASSPYRGTPGANVLTF	TRBJ2-6	TRBV5-1	.	TRBD1
TGTGCCAGCAGCTTGTATAGGACTAGCGATCAAGAGACCCAGTACTTC	CASSLYRTSDQETQYF	TRBJ2-5	TRBV11-2	.	TRBD2
TGTGCCAGCAGCCTAAGGGGCAGCGAGAATGAAAAACTGTTTTTT	CASSLRGSENEKLFF	TRBJ1-4	TRBV3-1/TRBV3-2	once	.
TGTGCCAGCAGTGCTGGGACAGGGAGCAATCAGCCCCAGCATTTT	CASSAGTGSNQPQHF	TRBJ1-5	TRBV6-2/TRBV6-3	.	TRBD1
TGTGCCAGCAGGGCCGGGACAGGGGCCTCCTATAATTCACCCCTCCACTTT	CASRAGTGASYNSPLHF	TRBJ1-6	TRBV5-4	.	TRBD1
TGTGCCAGCAGCCCGAGCCCGGGCGGGGGTGAGCAGTTCTTC	CASSPSPGGGEQFF	TRBJ2-1	TRBV4-2	.	TRBD2
TGTGCCAGCAGTTTAGGCGGGAACTACAATGAGCAGTTCTTC	CASSLGGNYNEQFF	TRBJ2-1	TRBV27	.	.
TGTGCCAGCAGCCAAGAAGTACTAGCGGGACACTCTGGGGCCAACGTCCTGACTTTC	CASSQEVLAGHSGANVLTF	TRBJ2-6	TRBV4-2	.	TRBD2
TGTGCCACTCAACTAGCGGGAGGAAGCGGGGAGCTGTTTTTT	CATQLAGGSGELFF	TRBJ2-2	TRBV10-3	.	TRBD2
TGCGCCAGCAGCTTGGCAGGGGCAAGCGGCTACAATGAGCAGTTCTTC	CASSLAGASGYNEQFF	TRBJ2-1	TRBV5-1	.	.
TGTGCCAGTAGTATTCGCAGGACAGGGGGTGGTAGCAACACCATATATTTT	CASSIRRTGGGSNTIYF	TRBJ1-3	TRBV19	.	TRBD1
TGCGCCAGCAGCTTGTCAGCGGGAGTAAGGGATGAGCAGTTCTTC	CASSLSAGVRDEQFF	TRBJ2-1	TRBV5-1	.	TRBD2
TGTGCCAGCAGTGAATTGGGGCGGTCCTACAATGAGCAGTTCTTC	CASSELGRSYNEQFF	TRBJ2-1	TRBV2	.	.
TGTGCCAGCAGCTTAGGGGGCAGCCCAACTAATGAAAAACTGTTTTTT	CASSLGGSPTNEKLFF	TRBJ1-4	TRBV7-9	.	.
TGTGCCAGCAGTTACTCTACAGGGGGAGAGGAAAAACTGTTTTTT	CASSYSTGGEEKLFF	TRBJ1-4	TRBV6-5	once	TRBD1
TGTGCCATCCGAGCAGGTAGCGCCTATGGCTACACCTTC	CAIRAGSAYGYTF	TRBJ1-2	TRBV10-3	.	.
TGTGCCAGCAGCTTAGGGGCTAGCGGGAGCCTCGGGACCCAGTACTTC	CASSLGASGSLGTQYF	TRBJ2-5	TRBV11-3	.	TRBD2
TGTGCCAGCAGCCACTTGAGCGGGAGGGCTGAGCAGTTCTTC	CASSHLSGRAEQFF	TRBJ2-1	TRBV7-2	.	TRBD2
TGTGCCAGCACAGGGGACGTAAGCTCTAACTATGGCTACACCTTC	CASTGDVSSNYGYTF	TRBJ1-2	TRBV7-2	.	.
TGTGCCAGCAGCTTGACCTTTGCGACTAATGAAAAACTGTTTTTT	CASSLTFATNEKLFF	TRBJ1-4	TRBV5-6	.	.
TGTGCCAGCAGTTTCCTAGCGGCCACAGATACGCAGTATTTT	CASSFLAATDTQYF	TRBJ2-3	TRBV7-2	once	TRBD2
TGTGCCAGCTCACTCTCGAAGACAGGGTTAGAGACCCAGTACTTC	CASSLSKTGLETQYF	TRBJ2-5	TRBV18	.	TRBD1
TGTGCCAGCAGCTTGCCGGAGGGAACTGAAGCTTTCTTT	CASSLPEGTEAFF	TRBJ1-1	TRBV5-4	few	.
TGTGCCAGCAGCTCAGACAGATCGGGCTACAATGAGCAGTTCTTC	CASSSDRSGYNEQFF	TRBJ2-1	TRBV7-9	.	.
TGTGCCACCAGTGATCCCCGGGGGGGGAGCTCCTACAATGAGCAGTTCTTC	CATSDPRGGSSYNEQFF	TRBJ2-1	TRBV24-1	.	TRBD2
TGTGCCAGTAGTTCGGGACTAGCGGGAGGAGATACGCAGTATTTT	CASSSGLAGGDTQYF	TRBJ2-3	TRBV19	.	TRBD2